Listed below are T cell receptor beta chains from one sample, sequenced in a study of shared clonotypes between healthy human individuals. Profiling relied on immunoSEQ multiplex PCR, and the TCRdb table lists in-frame clones only, not all of them. The sample lists approximately 100,000 clones; under 70% were seen once. Sequencing input: memory CD8+ T cells sorted from blood. These receptor sequences come from a woman aged 30 to 39 in good health. The CDR3 runs from the conserved cysteine through the conserved F or W. D genes are given only for firm matches. Size is stated for part of the rows, as once, few or many counts, or as a class when the clone is expanded.

D gene | clone size | J gene | V gene | CDR3 DNA | CDR3 protein
NA | many | TRBJ2-3 | TRBV5-4 | TGTGCCACCTTAGCGGAGCCCACAGATACGCAGTATTTT | CATLAEPTDTQYF
NA | NA | TRBJ2-3 | TRBV10-1 | TGCGCCAGACTTTTCTCTAGCACAGATACGCAGTATTTT | CARLFSSTDTQYF
NA | NA | TRBJ1-1 | TRBV19 | TGTGCCAGTAGTAGTTGGGAAGGTGAAGCTTTCTTT | CASSSWEGEAFF
NA | NA | TRBJ2-1 | TRBV19 | TGTGCCAGTAGTATCCGGGACTCAACCTACAATGAGCAGTTCTTC | CASSIRDSTYNEQFF
NA | NA | TRBJ2-7 | TRBV5-6 | TGTGCCAGCAGCTCCAACTATGAGCAGTACTTC | CASSSNYEQYF
TRBD2 | NA | TRBJ2-2 | TRBV4-1 | TGCGCCAGCAGCCAAACACCGCTAGCGGGAGGTGGCACCGGGGAGCTGTTTTTT | CASSQTPLAGGGTGELFF
NA | few | TRBJ2-7 | TRBV27 | TGTGCCAGCAGTAGCGTCGGGACTCGCAGATCCTACGAGCAGTACTTC | CASSSVGTRRSYEQYF
NA | NA | TRBJ1-1 | TRBV9 | TGTGCCAGCAGCGTAAACGGGGTGAACACTGAAGCTTTCTTT | CASSVNGVNTEAFF
NA | NA | TRBJ1-4 | TRBV25-1 | TGTGCCAGCAGTGAAGACCGCGGTATCGAAAAACTGTTTTTT | CASSEDRGIEKLFF
TRBD1 | NA | TRBJ2-4 | TRBV28 | TGTGCCAGCACCCGTGGGACAGAAAACATTCAGTACTTC | CASTRGTENIQYF
TRBD2 | NA | TRBJ2-1 | TRBV11-1 | TGTGCCAGCGGATTAGCGGGGGCGGGCAACCATCAGCAGTTCTTC | CASGLAGAGNHQQFF
NA | NA | TRBJ2-5 | TRBV25-1 | TGTGCCAGCAGTGAATCCAGGGCTGAGGTGAGGGAGACCCAGTACTTC | CASSESRAEVRETQYF
NA | NA | TRBJ2-7 | TRBV7-8 | TGTGCCAGCAGCTCCGACGGGGTGCTGGGTAACGAGCAGTACTTC | CASSSDGVLGNEQYF
NA | once | TRBJ2-1 | TRBV6-1 | TGTGCCAGCAGTGAGTGGGTAGCCCCATACAATGAGCAGTTCTTC | CASSEWVAPYNEQFF
TRBD1 | NA | TRBJ1-1 | TRBV4-1 | TGCGCCAGCAGCAGACAGGGGGGTAAGCGGACTGAAGCTTTCTTT | CASSRQGGKRTEAFF
TRBD1 | NA | TRBJ1-5 | TRBV6-6 | TGTGCCAGCAGTAGGGACAGGGGCAATCAGCCCCAGCATTTT | CASSRDRGNQPQHF
TRBD1 | few | TRBJ1-2 | TRBV6-1 | TGTGCCAGCAGTGAAACACGGACAGGGTTAGCTAACTATGGCTACACCTTC | CASSETRTGLANYGYTF
NA | few | TRBJ2-3 | TRBV28 | TGTGCCAGCAGCCATGCTGAGCGGACCACAGATACGCAGTATTTT | CASSHAERTTDTQYF
NA | few | TRBJ2-1 | TRBV7-9 | TGTGCCAGCAGCGCCTTTGGGGGCGGTAGAGGTAATGAGCAGTTCTTC | CASSAFGGGRGNEQFF
TRBD1 | NA | TRBJ2-5 | TRBV27 | TGTGCCAGCAGCATAACGGGACAGGGAGCCGAGGAGACCCAGTACTTC | CASSITGQGAEETQYF
NA | many | TRBJ1-3 | TRBV19 | TGTGCCAGTACCTCAGGGCCTGGAAACACCATATATTTT | CASTSGPGNTIYF
NA | NA | TRBJ2-7 | TRBV6-6 | TGTGCCAGCAGTTACTCGCGGCAGGCGCTTACGCAGCAGTACTTC | CASSYSRQALTQQYF
NA | NA | TRBJ2-1 | TRBV5-4 | TGTGCCAGCAGCTTGTCCTACAATGAGCAGTTCTTC | CASSLSYNEQFF
NA | NA | TRBJ2-1 | TRBV4-2 | TGTGCCAGCAGCGGGCCGACCCTCCCCAGCTCCTACAATGAGCAGTTCTTC | CASSGPTLPSSYNEQFF
TRBD1 | NA | TRBJ1-1 | TRBV19 | TGTGCCATCTCACAGGGGCGCCGCGCTTTCTTT | CAISQGRRAFF
NA | few | TRBJ2-3 | TRBV11-2 | TGTGCCAGCAGCTACTCGTCAGGGACCACAGATACGCAGTATTTT | CASSYSSGTTDTQYF
TRBD2 | few | TRBJ2-7 | TRBV7-8 | TGTGCCAGCAGCTTGCTAGCGGGATATTCCTACGAGCAGTACTTC | CASSLLAGYSYEQYF
NA | NA | TRBJ2-2 | TRBV6-5 | TGTGCCAGCTCGGTTGGGGACACCGGGGAGCTGTTTTTT | CASSVGDTGELFF
NA | NA | TRBJ2-1 | TRBV10-2 | TGCGCCAGCAGCTACAGGGGAGGGGAGCAGTTCTTC | CASSYRGGEQFF